This entry lists 27 T cell receptor beta chains sequenced from one sample in a study of OX40 agonist ivuxolimab in advanced cancers. Libraries were prepared by immunoSEQ multiplex PCR; TCRdb keeps only in-frame clonotypes and omits some of them. This repertoire shows under 40,000 clones, over 60% found once; its top ten account for roughly an eighth. Material: CD4+ or CD8+ T cells sorted from blood, obtained in a trial of the OX40 agonist ivuxolimab. The receptors were sampled from an adult with an advanced solid tumor such as melanoma, head and neck, liver or kidney cancer.

The rearrangement joins TRBV30 to TRBJ2-3; D might be TRBD2 (6 bases). The germline V gene has CDR1 GTSNPN and CDR2 SVGIG (reference sequence). Between the trimmed V and J ends, which lost 5 bases and 2 bases, there was a span of 11 bases. The CDR3 has 13 amino acids. CDR3 DNA sequence: TGTGCCTGGGGTAGCGGAATCACAGATACGCAGTATTTT. As protein: CAWGSGITDTQYF. Based on the CDR3 plus reference TRBV30 and TRBJ2-3, the full variable domain is SQTIHQWPATLVQPVGSPLSLECTVEGTSNPNLYWYRQAAGRGLQLLFYSVGIGQISSEVPQNLSASRPQDRQFILSSKKLLLSDSGFYLCAWGSGITDTQYFGPGTRLTVL.

The genes are TRBV5-1 and TRBJ1-3; 9 nucleotides agree with TRBD1. Trimming cost V 4 bases and J 3 bases; bases outside gene matches: 5. Germline V CDR1 and CDR2: SGHRS, YFSETQ. The CDR3 is 15 amino acids. The CDR3 coding sequence is TGCGCCAGCAGCCTTGGACAGGGGTTTGGAAACACCATATATTTT. Its protein product is CASSLGQGFGNTIYF.

The genes are TRBV27 and TRBJ1-1; tentatively, D is TRBD1 (6 bases). CDR1 MNHEY and CDR2 SMNVEV come from the germline V gene (reference sequence). V lost 4 bases and J lost 0, with 9 bases in between. The CDR3 is 14 residues long. The CDR3 DNA is TGTGCCAGCAGTTATGGGGGCCTGAACACTGAAGCTTTCTTT. Translating gives CASSYGGLNTEAFF.

This clone was seen a single time. The chain joins TRBV29-1 to TRBJ2-7, with 13 bases that match TRBD2. Germline V gene lookup returns CDR1 SQVTM and CDR2 ANQGSEA. The trim removed 5 bases at V and 0 bases at J, leaving 4 bases unmatched. The CDR3 extends over 15 amino acids. CDR3 sequence: CSVHGLAGASYEQYF. DNA of the CDR3: TGCAGCGTTCACGGACTAGCGGGAGCCTCCTACGAGCAGTACTTC.

The J gene is TRBJ2-5, the V gene TRBV7-2; no clear D. The last part of the DNA fits TRBJ2-7 better; the J call may be wrong. The CDR3 contains 13 residues. Germline V CDR1 and CDR2: SGHTA, FQGNSA. CDR3 amino acids: CASSFGRSYEQYF. CDR3 bases: TGTGCCAGCAGCTTTGGTCGGTCCTACGAGCAGTACTTC.

The table lists this clone with a count of one. This sequence joins TRBV19 and TRBJ2-1, with D possibly TRBD2 on 5 matching bases. The germline V gene has CDR1 LNHDA and CDR2 SQIVND (reference sequence). The CDR3 runs 11 residues. V was shortened by 7 bases and J by 7 bases, with 8 bases between the two germline ends. The CDR3: CASTGWNEQFF. For the CDR3, the DNA is TGTGCCAGTACGGGGTGGAATGAGCAGTTCTTC.

This clone was counted once. The chain combines TRBV15 with TRBJ2-7, with 7 bases that match TRBD1. The germline V gene has CDR1 LNHNV and CDR2 YYDKDF (reference sequence). The CDR3 extends over 15 amino acids. V lost 0 bases and J lost 3; bases outside the gene matches: 5. CDR3 nucleotides: TGTGCCACCAGCAGAGATTTAACAGGGGTCTACGAGCAGTACTTC. Translated: CATSRDLTGVYEQYF.

The chain is built from TRBV28 and TRBJ2-7, with D possibly being TRBD2 (6 bases). Trimming removed 7 bases from V and 0 bases from J, with 16 bases in between. The germline CDR1 and CDR2 sequences are MDHEN and SYDVKM. The CDR3 spans 15 residues. CDR3: CASKNGDFSSYEQYF. For the CDR3, the DNA is TGTGCCAGCAAGAACGGGGACTTCTCCTCCTACGAGCAGTACTTC.

The rearrangement uses TRBV27 and TRBJ2-7; the D call may be TRBD1 or TRBD2 (5 bases each). The CDR3 has 15 amino acids. CDR1 is MNHEY and CDR2 is SMNVEV in the germline V gene (reference sequence). V was trimmed by 6 bases and J by 2 bases, leaving 17 bases between them. The CDR3 loop reads CASSRDLGQPYEQYF. In DNA form, the CDR3 reads TGTGCCAGCAGCCGGGACCTTGGGCAGCCCTACGAGCAGTACTTC.

This chain links TRBV29-1 with TRBJ2-5; weak D call: TRBD1 (5 bases). Germline V gives CDR1 SQVTM, CDR2 ANQGSEA. The CDR3 runs to 11 residues. V was clipped by 0 bases and J by 14 bases, with 13 bases between them. The CDR3 sequence is CSVEDPPRAYF. CDR3 DNA: TGCAGCGTTGAAGATCCCCCCAGGGCTTACTTC.

The chain has TRBV19 and TRBJ2-7; 13 nucleotides line up with TRBD2. Germline V CDR1 and CDR2: LNHDA, SQIVND (reference sequence). CDR3 length equals 14 residues. Germline trimming cut 4 bases from V and 6 bases from J; bases unmatched to any gene: 3. The CDR3 DNA sequence: TGTGCCAGTAGTAAACTAGCGGGAGGGCTCGAGCAGTACTTC. Its translation: CASSKLAGGLEQYF. The variable domain in full, with the rest retrieved from reference TRBV19 and TRBJ2-7, is DGGITQSPKYLFRKEGQNVTLSCEQNLNHDAMYWYRQDPGQGLRLIYYSQIVNDFQKGDIAEGYSVSREKKESFPLTVTSAQKNPTAFYLCASSKLAGGLEQYFGPGTRLTVT.

CDR3 sequence (DNA): TGTGCCAGCAGCCTCCTAGCGGGAGGTACAGATACGCAGTATTTT. This codes for CASSLLAGGTDTQYF. V is TRBV7-2 and J is TRBJ2-3, with TRBD2 identical over 11 bases. This CDR3 has 15 amino acids. CDR1 and CDR2 (germline): SGHTA, FQGNSA. V lost 5 bases to trimming and J lost 3 bases; unmatched junction nucleotides: 4.

The sample holds one count of this clone. The rearrangement joins TRBV14 to TRBJ2-5, with 7 bases aligning to TRBD1. CDR1 is SGHDN, CDR2 FVKESK, per germline. Unmatched junction bases numbered 11, after V lost 4 bases and J lost 3 bases. The CDR3 is made up of 16 amino acids. The CDR3 sequence is CASSLQMPGQKETQYF. Here the CDR3 DNA reads TGTGCCAGCAGCCTTCAAATGCCGGGACAGAAAGAGACCCAGTACTTC.

V is TRBV18 and J is TRBJ2-7; the D gene is possibly TRBD1 (8 bases). Trimming stripped 0 bases from V and 6 bases from J, with 12 bases between. This CDR3 contains 14 residues. CDR1 is KGHSH and CDR2 is LQKENI in the germline V gene. Here the CDR3 DNA reads TGTGCCAGCTCACCACCGACAGGGGAGGGCGAGCAGTACTTC. Translation: CASSPPTGEGEQYF.

The chain links TRBV6-5 to TRBJ2-3; 7 bases match TRBD2. The CDR3 has 14 residues. CDR1 is MNHEY and CDR2 is SVGAGI in the germline V gene. Unmatched junction bases numbered 5, after V lost 6 bases and J lost 2 bases. The DNA of the CDR3 is TGTGCCAGCAGAGAAGCGGGACCCACAGATACGCAGTATTTT. This sequence encodes CASREAGPTDTQYF.

In its sample, this clone was seen once. V gene TRBV5-6 combines with J gene TRBJ2-4, with D unclear. This CDR3 spans 14 amino acids. Trimming pared 2 bases from V and 1 base from J, leaving 7 bases between. CDR1 SGHDT and CDR2 YYEEEE come from the germline V gene. The CDR3 nucleotides are TGTGCCAGCAGCTTCTCCGGGGCCAAAAACATTCAGTACTTC. Residues: CASSFSGAKNIQYF.

This clone was counted a few times. The V call is TRBV7-2, the J call TRBJ2-3, with TRBD2 identical over 8 bases. Germline V gene data show CDR1 as SGHTA and CDR2 as FQGNSA. The J segment lost 6 bases and the V segment lost 4 bases, leaving 3 bases of the junction unmatched. The CDR3 loop spans 13 amino acids. CDR3 sequence reads: CASSSGTRDTQYF. In nucleotides, the CDR3 is TGTGCCAGCAGCTCCGGGACTAGGGATACGCAGTATTTT.

The sample holds one count of this clone. The chain is built from TRBV11-2 and TRBJ1-1; 8 bases map to TRBD1. Germline assignment: CDR1 SGHAT and CDR2 FQNNGV. Trimming cost V 6 bases and J 5 bases; bases outside gene matches: 5. The CDR3 has 13 residues. This CDR3 is CASRRTGRTEAFF. The CDR3 DNA is TGTGCCAGCAGAAGGACAGGGAGGACTGAAGCTTTCTTT.

The chain employs TRBV15 and TRBJ1-2; D unclear. The germline V gene has CDR1 LNHNV and CDR2 YYDKDF (reference sequence). Trimming left V 4 bases short and J 2 bases short, with 5 bases between. The CDR3 contains 12 residues. CDR3 coding DNA: TGTGCCACCAGCATCGACAACTATGGCTACACCTTC. Encoded protein: CATSIDNYGYTF.

The V gene is TRBV5-6, the J gene TRBJ2-3; D remains unclear. CDR3 size: 12 residues. CDR1 and CDR2 (germline): SGHDT, YYEEEE. Trimming removed 5 bases from V and 1 base from J, with 5 bases in between. CDR3 DNA: TGTGCCAGCAGTGTAGGCACAGATACGCAGTATTTT. Its protein product is CASSVGTDTQYF. Supplemented by reference TRBV5-6 and TRBJ2-3, the full variable domain reads DAGVTQSPTHLIKTRGQQVTLRCSPKSGHDTVSWYQQALGQGPQFIFQYYEEEERQRGNFPDRFSGHQFPNYSSELNVNALLLGDSALYLCASSVGTDTQYFGPGTRLTVL.

The rearrangement uses TRBV7-7 and TRBJ1-3; D may be TRBD1 (6 bases). Germline values: CDR1 SSHAT, CDR2 FNYEAQ (reference sequence). Trimming removed 3 bases at V and 2 bases at J, with 11 bases between. The CDR3 covers 15 residues. The CDR3 DNA reads TGTGCCAGCAGCTTGGGAGGGGGGGCTGGAAACACCATATATTTT. Protein product: CASSLGGGAGNTIYF.

As for this clone: The junction shows a germline mismatch at one end, possibly a read error. The sample carries other DNA sequences with the same CDR3. The chain links TRBV5-4 to TRBJ2-2, with 7 bases aligning to TRBD2. The CDR3 consists of 17 residues. CDR1 is SGHNT and CDR2 is YYREEE in the germline V gene (reference sequence). The CDR3 loop is CASSAGLWEGRTGELFF. CDR3 bases: TGTGCTAGCAGCGCCGGGCTGTGGGAGGGGCGGACCGGGGAGCTGTTTTTT.

The chain combines TRBV11-2 with TRBJ2-1; 14 bases are a match to TRBD2. The CDR3 totals 15 residues. Trimming at V came to 7 bases and at J to 8 bases, leaving 7 bases not matched to a gene. Per the germline V gene, CDR1 is SGHAT and CDR2 is FQNNGV. The CDR3: CASNTGTSGSDEQFF. As DNA, the CDR3 is TGTGCCAGCAATACCGGGACTAGCGGGAGCGATGAGCAGTTCTTC.

This clone was seen a handful of times. This chain links TRBV21-1 with TRBJ2-2; the table's D call TRBD2 went unverified against the DNA. TRBV21-1 is assigned pseudogene status. This CDR3 has 14 residues. The CDR3 nucleotides are TGTGCCAGCAGCAAAGGGGCGGGTTCCGGGGAGCTGTTTTTT. As protein: CASSKGAGSGELFF.

The chain carries TRBV7-2 and TRBJ2-7; TRBD2 agrees at 8 bases. The CDR3 runs to 14 residues. Germline-derived CDR1 and CDR2 are SGHTA and FQGNSA. J lost 3 bases, V lost 6 bases, and 7 bases had no gene match. CDR3 in DNA: TGTGCCAGCAGTATACCTGCGGGAGGCTACGAGCAGTACTTC. It codes for CASSIPAGGYEQYF.

This clone was observed a single time. The chain recombines TRBV10-3 with TRBJ2-7; 7 bases match TRBD1. Germline V lookup: CDR1 ENHRY, CDR2 SYGVKD. Germline trimming cut 2 bases from V and 3 bases from J; bases unmatched to any gene: 4. The CDR3 runs 14 residues. The CDR3 DNA reads as TGTGCCATCAGTGAGGACAGGGTCGTCTACGAGCAGTACTTC. It codes for CAISEDRVVYEQYF.

This clone was picked up one time. The genes are TRBV28 and TRBJ1-3; D might be TRBD1 (5 bases). This CDR3 spans 14 amino acids. Trimming pared 6 bases from V and 0 bases from J, leaving 9 bases between. CDR1 is MDHEN, CDR2 SYDVKM, per germline. The chain's CDR3 is CASSQGHSGNTIYF. In DNA, the CDR3 is TGTGCCAGCAGCCAGGGCCACTCTGGAAACACCATATATTTT.